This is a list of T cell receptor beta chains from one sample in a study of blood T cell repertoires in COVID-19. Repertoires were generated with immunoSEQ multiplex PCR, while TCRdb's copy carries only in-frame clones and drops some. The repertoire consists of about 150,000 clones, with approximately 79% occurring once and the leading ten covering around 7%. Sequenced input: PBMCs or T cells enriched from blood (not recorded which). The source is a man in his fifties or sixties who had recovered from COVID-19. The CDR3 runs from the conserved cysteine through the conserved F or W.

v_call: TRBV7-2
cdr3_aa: CASSLAAGDGYTF

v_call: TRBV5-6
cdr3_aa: CASSNQGGEQYF

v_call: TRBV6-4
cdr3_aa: CASSIRVTSTDTQYF

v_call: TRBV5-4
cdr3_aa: CASTPGGSSSYNEQFF

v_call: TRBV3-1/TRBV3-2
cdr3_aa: CASSLNDRGRNTIYF

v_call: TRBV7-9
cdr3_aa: CASSLTSGAPSTDTQYF

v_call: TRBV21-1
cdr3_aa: CASMWGGGRSYEQYF

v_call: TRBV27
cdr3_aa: CASSLRQGRNQPQHF

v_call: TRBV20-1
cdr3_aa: CSASGVRSYNSPLHF

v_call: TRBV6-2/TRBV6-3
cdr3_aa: CASSYSAVPYEQYF

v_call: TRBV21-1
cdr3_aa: CASSKWAGAYGYTF

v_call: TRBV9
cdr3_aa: CASSVDVAVPSGEQYF

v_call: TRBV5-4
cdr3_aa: CASSSPIGGWSTDTQYF

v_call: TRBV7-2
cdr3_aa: CASSLEYSGNTIYF

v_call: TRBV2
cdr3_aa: CASSVRLAGDGDTQYF

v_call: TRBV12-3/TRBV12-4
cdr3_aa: CASSLTGYGYTF

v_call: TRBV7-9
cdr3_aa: CASSLRQGMDYGYTF

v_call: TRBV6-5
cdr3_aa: CASSYTDINTEAFF

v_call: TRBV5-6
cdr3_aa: CASSVDRVNGYTF

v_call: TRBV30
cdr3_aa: CAWRPRGTGELFF

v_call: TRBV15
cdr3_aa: CATSRGLAEGETQYF

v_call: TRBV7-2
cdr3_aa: CASSLALTGELFF

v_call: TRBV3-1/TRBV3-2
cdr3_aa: CASSQDREQPQHF

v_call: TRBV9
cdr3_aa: CASSVEGRGDTEAFF

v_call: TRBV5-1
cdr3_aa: CASSFAGGPGELFF

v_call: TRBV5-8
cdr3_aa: CASSLEGAGQPQHF

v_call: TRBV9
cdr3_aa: CASSVVSGSGANVLTF

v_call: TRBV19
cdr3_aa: CASGTGKANYGYTF

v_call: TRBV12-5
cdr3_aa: CASGQRTGLANEQFF

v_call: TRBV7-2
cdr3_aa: CASLLSRQSNYGYTF

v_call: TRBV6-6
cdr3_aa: CASSYPGGGRQPQHF

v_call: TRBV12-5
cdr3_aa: CASGLGGTGSNEKLFF

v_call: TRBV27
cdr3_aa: CASRQGAGTNEKLFF

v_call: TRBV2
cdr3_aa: CASIASGGYTGELFF

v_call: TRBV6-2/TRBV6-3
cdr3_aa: CASSYSMAGGPRDTQYF

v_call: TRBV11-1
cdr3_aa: CASSLSGPNEQFF

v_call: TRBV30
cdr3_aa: CAWSVAGSQPQHF